What follows describes a single T cell receptor beta chain. The data derive from a study of blood T cell repertoires in COVID-19. Germline CDR1 and CDR2: LGHNA and YNFKEQ. V shed 1 base, J shed 0 bases, and the junction held 5 bases outside the gene matches. CDR3 length equals 17 residues. The table came from immunoSEQ multiplex PCR; TCRdb's copy has only in-frame clones and leaves some out. In the table there are 440,000 or so clones, approximately 91% of which are singletons. Sequenced: peripheral blood. The origin of this receptor is a woman aged 35 to 49 with COVID-19, enrolled during active disease. The gene calls are TRBV4-2 and TRBJ2-1; 8 nucleotides agree with TRBD2. CDR3 DNA sequence: TGTGCCAGCAGCCAAGTAGAACGGGGGGGCTCCTACAATGAGCAGTTCTTC. Its translation is CASSQVERGGSYNEQFF.